The 8 T cell receptor beta chains presented below share a single source sample, sequenced in a study of a mutant IDH1 vaccine in newly diagnosed glioma. The time point was: baseline, week 1 (first vaccination visit). Treatment given: pre-vaccination baseline after standard-of-care therapy. Sequencing was performed with immunoSEQ multiplex PCR; in TCRdb, only in-frame clones are kept and a portion is missing. The profile covers tens of thousands of clones, with 91% appearing a single time and more than 8.5% taken by the ten largest. Specimen: PBMCs, collected from a glioma patient treated with radiotherapy, temozolomide or both. These receptors all come from a man aged 30-40 years with glioma.

This chain uses TRBV30 with TRBJ1-1; 10 bases fit TRBD1. Trimming removed 2 bases from V and 1 base from J; junction bases left unmatched: 10. CDR1 and CDR2 from the germline V gene are GTSNPN and SVGIG (reference sequence). This CDR3 contains 17 residues. For the CDR3, the DNA is TGTGCCTGGAGTCAGAGGGACAGGGGTACTTCGAACACTGAAGCTTTCTTT. This translates into CAWSQRDRGTSNTEAFF.

This clone was counted a few times. V and J are TRBV27 and TRBJ2-7; D is undetermined. CDR1 and CDR2 from the germline V gene are MNHEY and SMNVEV (reference sequence). This CDR3 spans 13 amino acids. V lost 4 bases and J lost 5, with 12 bases in between. The CDR3 is CASSSTVEDEQYF. CDR3 DNA: TGTGCCAGCAGTTCCACCGTCGAGGACGAGCAGTACTTC.

This chain uses TRBV20-1 with TRBJ2-1; D unresolved. Germline V gives CDR1 DFQATT, CDR2 SNEGSKA (reference sequence). V lost 3 bases to trimming and J lost 7 bases, with 7 bases between them. This CDR3 has 11 residues. The CDR3 DNA follows: TGCAGTGCTAGCAACGTTAATGAGCAGTTCTTC. Translated, it gives CSASNVNEQFF.

The chain uses TRBV6-6 and TRBJ2-7; D call uncertain. The CDR3 sequence is 11 residues long. The germline gives CDR1 MNHNY, CDR2 SVGAGI (reference sequence). V was pared by 5 bases and J by 0 bases, with 2 bases between. The DNA of the CDR3 is TGTGCCAGCAGTACCTCCTACGAGCAGTACTTC. This codes for CASSTSYEQYF.

The chain couples TRBV19 to TRBJ1-5, with 8 bases identical to TRBD1. The CDR3 runs 14 residues. The V gene's germline CDR1 is LNHDA and CDR2 SQIVND (reference sequence). V shed 7 bases, J shed 0 bases, and the junction held 2 bases outside the gene matches. DNA for the CDR3: TGTGCCAGTACCACAGGGGGTAGCAATCAGCCCCAGCATTTT. It yields the protein CASTTGGSNQPQHF.

V and J are TRBV5-1 and TRBJ1-5; D ambiguous. CDR3 length: 17 residues. The germline CDR1 and CDR2 sequences are SGHRS and YFSETQ. V shed 4 bases and J shed 5 bases, with 22 bases lying between them. The CDR3 spells CASSAVDSSDVDQPQHF. CDR3 bases: TGCGCCAGCAGCGCCGTTGACTCCTCGGATGTGGATCAGCCCCAGCATTTT.

V is TRBV5-1 and J is TRBJ2-4; D remains unclear. CDR3 length equals 12 residues. The V gene lost 0 bases and the J gene lost 8 bases, with 6 bases spanning the gap. The germline gives CDR1 SGHRS, CDR2 YFSETQ. For the CDR3, the DNA is TGCGCCAGCAGCTTGGGGAGTGACATTCAGTACTTC. Translation gives CASSLGSDIQYF.

The chain links TRBV4-1 to TRBJ2-1; TRBD2 matches at 12 bases. The germline gives CDR1 MGHRA, CDR2 YSYEKL. V lost 1 base and J lost 8; bases outside the gene matches: 9. The CDR3 consists of 17 residues. The CDR3 coding sequence is TGCGCCAGCAGCCAAGTTACGGTGACTAGCGGGAGCTATGAGCAGTTCTTC. Translated: CASSQVTVTSGSYEQFF.